This entry features one T cell receptor (beta chain) sequence. Original methodology: Nucleated cell number was recorded as an estimate derived from reference gene primer amplification. Clones were read by immunoSEQ multiplex PCR, and TCRdb kept only the in-frame ones, dropping some. V, J and clone size reflect that table, while D and trimming were determined from the DNA. This sample has 80,000 or so clones, with about 85% found just once. This entry comes from a study of blood T cell repertoires in COVID-19. Study information: The cDNA or gDNA used as material had been derived from T cells, B-cell-depleted T cells, or PBMCs.

Trimming took 2 bases from V and 2 from J; bases not matched to a gene: 8. The CDR3 length is 18 residues. Germline CDR1 MNHNS, CDR2 SASEGT. Sequences were obtained from peripheral blood. The receptor's source is a human donor in a cohort sampled during active COVID-19. The chain carries TRBV6-1 and TRBJ1-5, with 11 bases matching TRBD1. CDR3 sequence: CASSETGRTGGGNQPQHF. The CDR3 nucleotides read TGTGCCAGCAGTGAAACGGGCCGGACAGGGGGCGGCAATCAGCCCCAGCATTTT.